This entry describes one T cell receptor beta chain. The CDR3 extends over 14 amino acids. Germline assignment: CDR1 DFQATT and CDR2 SNEGSKA (reference sequence). V lost 3 bases and J 6 bases, leaving 12 bases between the germline ends. This specimen comes from a study of spatial heterogeneity in lung cancer. Study information: More beta-chain than alpha-chain sequences were consistently detected.

Specified time point: sample taken at primary tumor resection. No cells were sorted before sequencing. The whole RNA sequenced was extracted from tumor, nontumor lung or frozen PBMC. The donors, roughly 70 patients with untreated early-stage non-small cell lung cancer, provided the samples. TCRdb redid the calling of the 5' RACE reads with MiXCR, one entry per CDR3 protein. The data hold roughly 75,000 distinct CDR3 sequences, with 13% observed a single time. The TCR originated in a male donor with early-stage non-small cell lung cancer. The rearrangement uses TRBV20-1 and TRBJ1-6; no firm D call. The sample in question was PBMCs, obtained at surgery. The CDR3 here is CSASVAVGNSPLHF. In DNA form, the CDR3 reads TGCAGTGCTAGTGTGGCAGTTGGTAATTCACCCCTCCACTTT.